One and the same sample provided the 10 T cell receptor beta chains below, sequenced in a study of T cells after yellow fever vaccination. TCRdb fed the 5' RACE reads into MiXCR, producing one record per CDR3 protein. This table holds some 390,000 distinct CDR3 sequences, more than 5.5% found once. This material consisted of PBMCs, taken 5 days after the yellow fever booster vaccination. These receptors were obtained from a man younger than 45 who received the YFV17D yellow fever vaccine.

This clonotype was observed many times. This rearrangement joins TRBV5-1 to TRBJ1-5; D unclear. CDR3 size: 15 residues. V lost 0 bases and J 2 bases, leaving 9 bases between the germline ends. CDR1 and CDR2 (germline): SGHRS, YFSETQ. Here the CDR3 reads CASSLEGSGNQPQHF. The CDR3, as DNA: TGCGCCAGCAGCTTGGAGGGTAGTGGCAATCAGCCCCAGCATTTT.

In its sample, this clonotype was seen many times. CDR3 amino acids: CASAIGSSVGVQHF. CDR3 nucleotides: TGTGCTTCCGCTATCGGGTCGTCGGTCGGGGTCCAGCATTTT. The V gene is TRBV10-3, the J gene TRBJ1-5; D call uncertain. The germline gives CDR1 ENHRY, CDR2 SYGVKD. The CDR3 contains 14 residues.

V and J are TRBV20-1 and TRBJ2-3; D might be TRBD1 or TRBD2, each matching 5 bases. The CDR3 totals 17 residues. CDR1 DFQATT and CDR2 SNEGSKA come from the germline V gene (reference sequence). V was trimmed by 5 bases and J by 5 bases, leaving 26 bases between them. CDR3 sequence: CSASSLEGRQGLDTQYF. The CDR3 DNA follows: TGCAGTGCTTCTTCCCTAGAGGGACGTCAGGGATTAGATACGCAGTATTTT.

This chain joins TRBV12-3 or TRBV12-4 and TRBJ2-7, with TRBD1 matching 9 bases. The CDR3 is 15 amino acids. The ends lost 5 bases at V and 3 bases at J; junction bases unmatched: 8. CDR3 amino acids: CASSRQGQGNYEQYF. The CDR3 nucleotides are TGTGCCAGCAGTCGACAGGGACAGGGCAACTACGAGCAGTACTTC.

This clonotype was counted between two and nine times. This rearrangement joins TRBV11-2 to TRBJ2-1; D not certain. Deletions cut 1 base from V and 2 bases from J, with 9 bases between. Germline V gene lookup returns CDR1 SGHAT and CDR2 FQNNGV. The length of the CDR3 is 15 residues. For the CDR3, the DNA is TGTGCCAGCAGCTTAGCGCACGGAACCTACAATGAGCAGTTCTTC. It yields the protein CASSLAHGTYNEQFF.

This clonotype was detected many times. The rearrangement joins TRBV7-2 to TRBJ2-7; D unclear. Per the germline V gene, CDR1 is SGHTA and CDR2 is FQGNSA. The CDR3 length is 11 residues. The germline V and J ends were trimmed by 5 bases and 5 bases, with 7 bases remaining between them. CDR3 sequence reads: CASSHYNEQYF. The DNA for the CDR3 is TGTGCCAGCAGCCATTATAACGAGCAGTACTTC.

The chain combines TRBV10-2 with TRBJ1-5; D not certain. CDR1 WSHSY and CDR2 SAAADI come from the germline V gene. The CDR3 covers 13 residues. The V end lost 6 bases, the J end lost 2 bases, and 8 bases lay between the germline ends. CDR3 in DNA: TGCGCCAGCAGCGCCCTCGGCAATCAGCCCCAGCATTTT. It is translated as CASSALGNQPQHF.

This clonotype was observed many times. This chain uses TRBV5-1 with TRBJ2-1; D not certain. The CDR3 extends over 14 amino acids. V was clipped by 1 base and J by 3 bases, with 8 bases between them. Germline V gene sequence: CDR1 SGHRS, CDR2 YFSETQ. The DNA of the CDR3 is TGCGCCAGCAGCTTGATGGAAATCTACAATGAGCAGTTCTTC. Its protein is CASSLMEIYNEQFF. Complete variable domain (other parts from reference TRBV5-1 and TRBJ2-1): KAGVTQTPRYLIKTRGQQVTLSCSPISGHRSVSWYQQTPGQGLQFLFEYFSETQRNKGNFPGRFSGRQFSNSRSEMNVSTLELGDSALYLCASSLMEIYNEQFFGPGTRLTVL.

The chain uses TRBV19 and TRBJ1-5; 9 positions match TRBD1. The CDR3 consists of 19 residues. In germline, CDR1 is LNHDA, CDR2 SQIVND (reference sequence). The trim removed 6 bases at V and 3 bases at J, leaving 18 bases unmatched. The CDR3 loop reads CASRPTGGQGASFNQPQHF. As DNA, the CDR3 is TGTGCCAGTAGGCCCACCGGGGGACAGGGTGCCTCTTTCAATCAGCCCCAGCATTTT. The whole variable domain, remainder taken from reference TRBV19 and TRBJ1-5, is DGGITQSPKYLFRKEGQNVTLSCEQNLNHDAMYWYRQDPGQGLRLIYYSQIVNDFQKGDIAEGYSVSREKKESFPLTVTSAQKNPTAFYLCASRPTGGQGASFNQPQHFGDGTRLSIL.

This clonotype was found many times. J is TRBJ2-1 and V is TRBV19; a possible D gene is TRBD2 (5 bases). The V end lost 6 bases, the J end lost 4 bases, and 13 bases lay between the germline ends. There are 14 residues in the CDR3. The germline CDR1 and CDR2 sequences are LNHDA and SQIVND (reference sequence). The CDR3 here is CASRISAGYNEQFF. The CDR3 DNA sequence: TGTGCCAGTAGGATCTCGGCGGGTTACAATGAGCAGTTCTTC.